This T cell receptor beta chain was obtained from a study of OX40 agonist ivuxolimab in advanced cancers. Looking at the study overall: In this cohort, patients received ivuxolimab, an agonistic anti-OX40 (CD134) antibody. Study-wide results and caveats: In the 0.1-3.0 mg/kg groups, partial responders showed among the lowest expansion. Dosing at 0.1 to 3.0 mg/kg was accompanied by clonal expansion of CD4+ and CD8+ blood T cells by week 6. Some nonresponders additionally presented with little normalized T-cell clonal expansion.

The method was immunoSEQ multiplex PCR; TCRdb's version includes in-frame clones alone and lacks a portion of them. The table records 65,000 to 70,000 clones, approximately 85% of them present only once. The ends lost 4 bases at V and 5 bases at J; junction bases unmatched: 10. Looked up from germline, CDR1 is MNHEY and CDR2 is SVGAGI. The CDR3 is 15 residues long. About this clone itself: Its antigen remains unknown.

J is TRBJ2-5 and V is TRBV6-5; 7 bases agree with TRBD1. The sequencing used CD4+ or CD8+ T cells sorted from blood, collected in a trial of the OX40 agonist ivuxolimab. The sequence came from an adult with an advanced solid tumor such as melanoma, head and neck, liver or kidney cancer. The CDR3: CASSSAGGVRETQYF. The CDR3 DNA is TGTGCCAGCAGTTCCGCAGGGGGTGTCCGGGAGACCCAGTACTTC.